The 29 T cell receptor beta chains in this list originate from one sample, sequenced in a study of CD8+CD57+ T cells in acquired aplastic anemia (dated by TCRdb to between 2017 and 2018). The patients picked for sequencing were ones in whom flow cytometry had shown an expansion of CD8+CD57+ cells. Sequencing instrument: Illumina HiSeq 2000. Profiling of TCR beta VDJ combinations and CDR3 sequences used genomic DNA as the template. TCRdb redid the processing of the public reads, applying fastp at Q25 and MiXCR, and retained in-frame beta chains. Under each unique CDR3 protein, matching rows form one entry showing the most common genes and DNA. Within this sample are fewer than 300,000 distinct CDR3 sequences, with roughly 82% of them counted one time only. The top ten clonotypes cover over 35% of the sample. Input material: sorted CD4+, CD8+, or CD8+CD57+ T cells (not recorded which) from PBMCs. These receptors originate from a human donor with aplastic anemia.

The V gene is TRBV7-8, the J gene TRBJ2-3, with 7 bases lining up with TRBD2. V shed 0 bases and J 12 bases; nucleotides not matched to a gene: 15. This CDR3 comprises 16 residues. Germline V lookup: CDR1 SGHVS, CDR2 FQNEAQ. The CDR3 DNA reads as TGTGCCAGCAGCTTAGCGGGAGGGCCCGGTACGGAGTATCAGTATTTT. Residues: CASSLAGGPGTEYQYF.

Regarding this clonotype: Compared with germline, one end of the junction differs, possibly owing to a read error. The chain has TRBV7-8 and TRBJ2-7; weak D call: TRBD2 (6 bases). CDR1 and CDR2 from the germline V gene are SGHVS and FQNEAQ. This CDR3 has 15 amino acids. Written as DNA, the CDR3 is TGTGCCAGCAGCTTAGTGGGAGGTCCCGATACCGAGCATTACTTC. Its protein is CASSLVGGPDTEHYF.

CDR3 in amino acids: CASSVGDSRNEPRYTF. CDR3 nucleotides: TGTGCCAGCAGCGTAGGGGACTCGAGAAATGAGCCCCGCTACACCTTC. V gene TRBV9 combines with J gene TRBJ1-2; D might be TRBD1 (5 bases). Germline lookup yields CDR1 SGDLS and CDR2 YYNGEE. CDR3 size: 16 residues. The ends were cut back, 0 bases at V and 9 bases at J, with 21 bases in the middle.

The chain couples TRBV5-4 to TRBJ2-3, with 8 nucleotides matching TRBD2. This CDR3 spans 16 amino acids. Germline V gives CDR1 SGHNT, CDR2 YYREEE (reference sequence). Trimming took 2 bases from V and 7 from J; bases not matched to a gene: 12. The DNA for the CDR3 is TGTGCCAGCAGCTTTACTAGCGGCGGGAGTAGGAATACGCAGTATTTT. Translated: CASSFTSGGSRNTQYF.

This clonotype has just a few counts. This rearrangement joins TRBV5-6 to TRBJ2-3, with D perhaps assigned TRBD1 or TRBD2 (5 bases each). The CDR3 contains 15 residues. Germline CDR1 and CDR2: SGHDT and YYEEEE. The V end lost 0 bases, the J end lost 5 bases, and 13 bases lay between the germline ends. The CDR3 region has the DNA TGTGCCAGCAGCTTGGAGAGGGGCGGAATAGATACGCAGTATTTT. Amino acid sequence: CASSLERGGIDTQYF. Full variable domain (outside the CDR3, taken from reference TRBV5-6 and TRBJ2-3): DAGVTQSPTHLIKTRGQQVTLRCSPKSGHDTVSWYQQALGQGPQFIFQYYEEEERQRGNFPDRFSGHQFPNYSSELNVNALLLGDSALYLCASSLERGGIDTQYFGPGTRLTVL.

With respect to this clonotype: The final CDR3 position lacks the conserved phenylalanine or tryptophan, pointing to a likely read error. No DNA is shown, since the ends of the CDR3 on it are uncertain; the CDR3 is the one TCRdb lists. The V call is TRBV27, the J call TRBJ2-1; TRBD1 reflects the table's D call only, with no check against the DNA. Germline V lookup: CDR1 MNHEY, CDR2 SMNVEV (reference sequence). Ends included, the CDR3 has 13 residues. CDR3 sequence reads: CASSQGVAGSLSL.

Concerning this clonotype: Since no conserved phenylalanine or tryptophan closes the CDR3, a read error is the likely cause. No DNA is shown, since the ends of the CDR3 on it are uncertain; the CDR3 is the one TCRdb lists. The rearrangement links TRBV7-2 to TRBJ2-7; the table's D call, TRBD1, was not checked against the DNA. Germline V gene data show CDR1 as SGHTA and CDR2 as FQGNSA. The CDR3 adds up to 13 amino acids, both ends counted. CDR3 residues: CASSFPGDADHYY.

This sequence joins TRBV20-1 and TRBJ2-1, with D possibly matching TRBD2 (5 bases). The CDR3 consists of 14 residues. Germline V lookup: CDR1 DFQATT, CDR2 SNEGSKA (reference sequence). DNA of the CDR3: TGCAGCGTTGGTCCTTGCGGGCGCTACAATGAGCAGTTCTTC. Protein product: CSVGPCGRYNEQFF.

The V gene is TRBV10-3, the J gene TRBJ1-5; D remains unclear. The CDR3 totals 14 residues. The V gene lost 0 bases and the J gene lost 5 bases, with 8 bases spanning the gap. CDR1 ENHRY and CDR2 SYGVKD come from the germline V gene. This CDR3 reads CAISESYGDQPQHF. The CDR3 DNA reads as TGTGCCATCAGTGAGTCTTATGGCGATCAGCCCCAGCATTTT.

The V and J genes are TRBV7-2 and TRBJ2-1, with TRBD1 identical over 10 bases. The CDR3 covers 16 residues. Germline CDR1 is SGHTA and CDR2 is FQGNSA. Trimming removed 3 bases from V and 10 bases from J; junction bases left unmatched: 12. CDR3 sequence (DNA): TGTGCCAGCAGCTTGACAGGGGGCGCCGACTATGGCGAGCAGTTCTTC. Its protein product is CASSLTGGADYGEQFF.

This clonotype appeared a single time. This chain links TRBV9 with TRBJ1-2, with D possibly being TRBD1 (5 bases). CDR3 length equals 12 residues. Germline-derived CDR1 and CDR2 are SGDLS and YYNGEE. V dropped 9 bases and J dropped 14 bases, with 23 bases sitting between them. The CDR3 spells CAIRTSSPGETF. CDR3 coding DNA: TGTGCCATCAGGACAAGTTCCCCCGGGGAGACCTTC. Drawing the rest from reference TRBV9 and TRBJ1-2, the complete variable domain is DSGVTQTPKHLITATGQRVTLRCSPRSGDLSVYWYQQSLDQGLQFLIQYYNGEERAKGNILERFSAQQFPDLHSELNLSSLELGDSALYFCAIRTSSPGETFGSGTRLTVV.

In its sample, this clonotype was seen once. V is TRBV7-6 and J is TRBJ2-1; 7 bases are shared with TRBD2. CDR1 SGHVS and CDR2 FNYEAQ come from the germline V gene. V lost 7 bases and J lost 16; bases outside the gene matches: 22. The CDR3 consists of 15 residues. In nucleotides, the CDR3 is TGTGCCAGCACCCTAGGGAGGGTCCCCTTCGGGGCCAACTTCTTC. It encodes CASTLGRVPFGANFF. The whole variable domain, remainder taken from reference TRBV7-6 and TRBJ2-1, is GAGVSQSPRYKVTKRGQDVALRCDPISGHVSLYWYRQALGQGPEFLTYFNYEAQQDKSGLPNDRFSAERPEGSISTLTIQRTEQRDSAMYRCASTLGRVPFGANFFGPGTRLTVL.

The V call is TRBV5-6, the J call TRBJ1-1; TRBD1 matches at 7 bases. Trimming at V came to 0 bases and at J to 10 bases, leaving 0 bases not matched to a gene. Germline V gives CDR1 SGHDT, CDR2 YYEEEE. The CDR3 has 11 amino acids. Written as DNA, the CDR3 is TGTGCCAGCAGCTTGGAGGGGGCAGCTTTCTTT. Translated: CASSLEGAAFF.

A word on this clonotype: The conserved closing phenylalanine or tryptophan is absent in this CDR3, likely reflecting a read error. The DNA is left out, because the CDR3 cannot be placed on it with certainty; the CDR3 is given as TCRdb lists it. V usage is TRBV7-6 and J usage is TRBJ2-2. The CDR3 region is 12 residues in length, termini included. The V gene's germline CDR1 is SGHVS and CDR2 FNYEAQ. CDR3 loop: CASSLALQWNSP.

This clonotype has just a few counts. This chain joins TRBV5-5 and TRBJ2-1; TRBD2 aligns across 8 bases. The CDR3 has 16 residues. Losses at the gene ends were 1 base for V and 8 bases for J; bases not matched to a gene: 11. CDR1 is SGHKS, CDR2 YYEKEE, per germline (reference sequence). The DNA for the CDR3 is TGTGCCAGCAGCTTGTTAGACCGCGGGGGGAGCGATGAGCAGTTCTTC. This translates into CASSLLDRGGSDEQFF.

Notes on this clonotype: The junction and the germline gene differ at one end; a read error may be behind it. The chain has TRBV9 and TRBJ2-3; tentative D call: TRBD1 (5 bases). Germline V gene data show CDR1 as SGDLS and CDR2 as YYNGEE. The CDR3 totals 13 residues. The CDR3 here is CASGEGANAPQFF. CDR3 bases: TGTGCCAGCGGCGAAGGGGCAAATGCTCCGCAGTTTTTT.

In the case of this clonotype: The CDR3 does not close with the conserved phenylalanine or tryptophan, likely indicating a read error. The DNA is left out, because the CDR3 cannot be placed on it with certainty; the CDR3 is given as TCRdb lists it. The chain employs TRBV15 and TRBJ2-5; the D call of TRBD1 is as the table states it, not checked on the DNA. The germline gives CDR1 LNHNV, CDR2 YYDKDF (reference sequence). Ends included, the CDR3 has 14 residues. CDR3 sequence reads: CATSRRSGQAVPST.

This chain uses TRBV7-2 with TRBJ1-1; 7 nucleotides match TRBD1. Germline trimming cut 3 bases from V and 0 bases from J; bases unmatched to any gene: 4. The CDR3 runs 15 residues. From germline, CDR1 is SGHTA and CDR2 FQGNSA. The CDR3 region is CASSFPGQMNTEAFF. For the CDR3, the DNA is TGTGCCAGCAGCTTCCCGGGACAGATGAACACTGAAGCTTTCTTT.

The chain is built from TRBV7-6 and TRBJ2-5, with D maybe TRBD1 (6 bases). This CDR3 comprises 14 residues. V gave up 1 base and J gave up 5 bases, with 11 bases separating them. Per germline, CDR1 SGHVS and CDR2 FNYEAQ. CDR3 bases: TGTGCCAGCAGCTTAGGCCCTCAGGGGGAGACCCAGTACTTC. It yields the protein CASSLGPQGETQYF.

This chain joins TRBV24-1 and TRBJ2-5; D may correspond to TRBD1 or TRBD2 (5 bases each). With 3 bases removed from V and 9 bases from J, the gap between germline ends came to 19 bases. Germline CDR1 is KGHDR and CDR2 is SFDVKD. This CDR3 region has 15 residues. This CDR3 reads CATSDVRAGNQPQYF. CDR3 nucleotide sequence: TGTGCCACCAGTGATGTGAGGGCAGGGAATCAGCCCCAGTACTTC.

Concerning this clonotype: The CDR3 end shows no conserved phenylalanine or tryptophan, and so a read error is likely. Because the CDR3's place on the DNA is in doubt, the DNA is left out and the CDR3 is given as listed by TCRdb. The chain links TRBV9 to TRBJ2-3; the listed D gene, TRBD1, was not tested against the DNA. Germline V gene lookup returns CDR1 SGDLS and CDR2 YYNGEE. The CDR3 totals 13 residues, both ends included. The CDR3 here is CASSEGGTSTENL.

The V call is TRBV7-9, the J call TRBJ1-1; 7 nucleotides align to TRBD1. The CDR3 loop spans 15 amino acids. With 6 bases clipped from V and 13 bases from J, the junction kept 20 bases outside the gene matches. The V gene's germline CDR1 is SEHNR and CDR2 FQNEAQ (reference sequence). CDR3: CASRIDLTGKTFGFF. The CDR3, as DNA: TGTGCCAGCAGAATAGACCTGACAGGGAAGACCTTCGGTTTCTTT.

V usage is TRBV11-3 and J usage is TRBJ1-4; no definite D call. Germline V CDR1 and CDR2: SGHNT, YENEEA. Trimming took 3 bases from V and 4 from J, leaving 12 bases between them. The CDR3 totals 15 residues. The CDR3 loop reads CASSFGVRFNEKLFF. In DNA, the CDR3 is TGTGCCAGCAGCTTTGGTGTGAGGTTTAATGAAAAACTGTTTTTT.

Only a few counts were recorded for this clonotype. This chain joins TRBV9 and TRBJ2-1, with TRBD2 identical over 11 bases. Germline V gene data show CDR1 as SGDLS and CDR2 as YYNGEE. The CDR3 spans 16 residues. The V and J ends lost 4 bases and 2 bases, in that order; junction bases with no gene match: 5. Here the CDR3 reads CASSPGTSGAYNEQFF. The CDR3 DNA reads as TGTGCCAGCAGCCCCGGGACTAGCGGAGCCTACAATGAGCAGTTCTTC.

The rearrangement uses TRBV2 and TRBJ2-4; perhaps D is TRBD1 or TRBD2 (5 bases each). V dropped 8 bases and J dropped 11 bases, with 16 bases sitting between them. Germline V gives CDR1 SNHLY, CDR2 FYNNEI. The length of the CDR3 is 12 residues. In DNA, the CDR3 is TGTGCCAGCGGGGACGGTGGGACCGTTCAGTACTTC. Its translation is CASGDGGTVQYF.

The V gene is TRBV11-1, the J gene TRBJ2-6; D ambiguous. Looked up from germline, CDR1 is SGHAT and CDR2 is FQDESV (reference sequence). V lost 0 bases and J 4 bases, leaving 10 bases between the germline ends. This CDR3 region has 16 residues. CDR3 DNA sequence: TGTGCCAGCAGCTTAGCGGTGACCTACGGGGCCAACGTCCTGACTTTC. This translates into CASSLAVTYGANVLTF.

With regard to this clonotype: An end of the junction does not agree with germline; a read error may underlie this. The chain couples TRBV24-1 to TRBJ2-6; D is uncertain. CDR1 is KGHDR, CDR2 SFDVKD, per germline. This CDR3 is 13 amino acids long. In DNA, the CDR3 is TGTGCCACCAGGCACGCTGGCGCCAACGTCCTGACTTTC. As protein: CATRHAGANVLTF.

This sequence joins TRBV9 and TRBJ1-6; the D gene is possibly TRBD1 (5 bases). The CDR3 totals 16 residues. The germline gives CDR1 SGDLS, CDR2 YYNGEE. V was trimmed by 2 bases and J by 14 bases, leaving 23 bases between them. Written as DNA, the CDR3 is TGTGCCAGCAGCGTGGGGCTAGCGGGAAGTCTGTCCTCCCTCCACTTT. Residues: CASSVGLAGSLSSLHF.

V gene TRBV2 combines with J gene TRBJ2-1, with 8 bases fitting TRBD2. TRBJ2-3 explains the end of the DNA better; the J call may be wrong. The germline V gene encodes CDR1 SNHLY and CDR2 FYNNEI. The CDR3 sequence is 14 residues long. CDR3 region: CASSLAGCYNAQYF. CDR3 nucleotides: TGTGCCAGCAGTTTAGCGGGATGCTACAATGCGCAGTATTTT.